This passage covers 7 T cell receptor beta chains from one sample sequenced in a study of patients and donors after allogeneic stem cell transplantation. TCRdb itself ran the RT-PCR reads through MiXCR, one entry per CDR3 protein. This table has 17,000 or so distinct CDR3 sequences, roughly a quarter appearing once. Sequenced input: blood, either unsorted or a sorted T cell fraction (not recorded which). The receptor set was obtained from a human donor who was either an allogeneic HSCT recipient or a stem cell or donor lymphocyte infusion donor (not recorded which). It is not recorded whose cells these are; they may come from a transplant donor.

This clonotype was picked up a small number of times. The genes are TRBV10-3 and TRBJ2-7; 9 bases line up with TRBD1. CDR3 size: 16 residues. The germline V gene has CDR1 ENHRY and CDR2 SYGVKD. The J segment lost 6 bases and the V segment lost 2 bases, leaving 11 bases of the junction unmatched. This CDR3 is CAISEGRTGVASEQYF. CDR3 bases: TGTGCCATCAGTGAGGGGAGGACAGGGGTAGCCTCCGAGCAGTACTTC.

This clonotype was detected a few times. The chain couples TRBV29-1 to TRBJ1-5; D not resolved. V lost 7 bases, J lost 1 base, and 14 bases lay in between. The CDR3 runs to 14 residues. The germline gives CDR1 SQVTM, CDR2 ANQGSEA. CDR3 DNA: TGCAGCGCAAGAATCGGCACCAGCAATCAGCCCCAGCATTTT. It translates to CSARIGTSNQPQHF.

The chain employs TRBV28 and TRBJ1-1; D is perhaps TRBD1 (5 bases). Germline loops: CDR1 MDHEN, CDR2 SYDVKM. The CDR3 has 15 amino acids. V was clipped by 6 bases and J by 2 bases, with 16 bases between them. The CDR3 loop is CASRPEGPPNTEAFF. CDR3 nucleotides: TGTGCCAGCAGGCCCGAGGGGCCCCCAAACACTGAAGCTTTCTTT.

The J gene is TRBJ1-6, the V gene TRBV5-1, with unresolved D. Germline CDR1 and CDR2: SGHRS and YFSETQ. This CDR3 has 16 amino acids. The germline V and J ends were trimmed by 0 bases and 9 bases, with 16 bases remaining between them. The chain's CDR3 is CASSLDFARAFSPLHF. The DNA of the CDR3 is TGCGCCAGCAGCTTGGATTTTGCGAGGGCTTTTTCACCCCTCCACTTT.

Of note for this clonotype: Given a much more abundant clone one base away, this may be a read error. The V gene is TRBV29-1, the J gene TRBJ1-1; D not certain. The V gene lost 6 bases and the J gene lost 0 bases, with 11 bases spanning the gap. CDR1 is SQVTM, CDR2 ANQGSEA, per germline. This CDR3 is 13 amino acids long. The CDR3 bases are TGCAGCGTCGTCGCACGGATGAACACTGAAGCTTTCTTT. This sequence encodes CSVVARMNTEAFF.

The chain is built from TRBV5-1 and TRBJ1-2; D is uncertain. The CDR3 has 15 amino acids. The germline CDR1 and CDR2 sequences are SGHRS and YFSETQ. The ends were cut back, 0 bases at V and 5 bases at J, with 14 bases in the middle. CDR3 nucleotide sequence: TGCGCCAGCAGCTTGGTGCCCGAAGCTCCTTATGGCTACACCTTC. Protein product: CASSLVPEAPYGYTF. The whole variable domain, remainder taken from reference TRBV5-1 and TRBJ1-2, is KAGVTQTPRYLIKTRGQQVTLSCSPISGHRSVSWYQQTPGQGLQFLFEYFSETQRNKGNFPGRFSGRQFSNSRSEMNVSTLELGDSALYLCASSLVPEAPYGYTFGSGTRLTVV.

The genes are TRBV15 and TRBJ1-2; 7 bases agree with TRBD1. The trim removed 5 bases at V and 8 bases at J, leaving 11 bases unmatched. Per germline, CDR1 LNHNV and CDR2 YYDKDF (reference sequence). The CDR3 has 14 residues. CDR3 region: CATSPSGGQHGYTF. The CDR3 DNA reads as TGTGCCACCAGCCCCTCAGGGGGACAGCACGGCTACACCTTC. The complete variable domain, with remaining parts taken from reference TRBV15 and TRBJ1-2, reads DAMVIQNPRYQVTQFGKPVTLSCSQTLNHNVMYWYQQKSSQAPKLLFHYYDKDFNNEADTPDNFQSRRPNTSFCFLDIRSPGLGDTAMYLCATSPSGGQHGYTFGSGTRLTVV.